This record covers a single T cell receptor (beta chain). What it recognizes is unknown. A multiplex PCR was run with 60 Vbeta primers and 13 Jbeta primers. Profiled with immunoSEQ multiplex PCR; TCRdb holds only in-frame clones, not every one. The sample lists fewer than 110,000 clones; approximately 79% were seen once. This specimen comes from a study of cytomegalovirus exposure and HLA in healthy donors. General observations from the study: CMV antigen specificity was confirmed in vitro for three CMV-associated chains.

The sample consisted of PBMCs. The TCR originated in a man aged 45-65 years in good health and CMV-seropositive.

The CDR3 DNA reads TGTGCCAGCAGTGCCTATGCTAGCAATCCTTACACCGGGGAGCTGTTTTTT. Its protein product is CASSAYASNPYTGELFF. The chain carries TRBV6-1 and TRBJ2-2; D possibly corresponds to TRBD2 (5 bases). Germline CDR1 reads MNHNS; CDR2 reads SASEGT. Trimming stripped 4 bases from V and 3 bases from J, with 18 bases between. The CDR3 consists of 17 residues.